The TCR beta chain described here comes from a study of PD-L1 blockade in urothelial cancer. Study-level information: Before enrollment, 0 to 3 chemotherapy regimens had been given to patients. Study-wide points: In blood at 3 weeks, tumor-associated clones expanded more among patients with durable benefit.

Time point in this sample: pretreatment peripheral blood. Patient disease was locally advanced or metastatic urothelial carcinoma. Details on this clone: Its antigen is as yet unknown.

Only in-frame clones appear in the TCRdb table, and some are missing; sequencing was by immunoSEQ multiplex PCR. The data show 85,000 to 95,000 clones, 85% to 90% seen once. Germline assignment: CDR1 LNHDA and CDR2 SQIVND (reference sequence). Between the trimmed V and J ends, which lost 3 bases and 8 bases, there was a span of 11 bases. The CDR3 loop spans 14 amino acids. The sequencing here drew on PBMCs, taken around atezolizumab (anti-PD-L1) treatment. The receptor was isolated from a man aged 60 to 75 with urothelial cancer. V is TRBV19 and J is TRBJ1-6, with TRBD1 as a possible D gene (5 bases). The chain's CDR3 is CASSIAGLDSPLHF. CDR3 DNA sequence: TGTGCCAGTAGTATCGCAGGGCTGGATTCACCCCTCCACTTT.